This TCR beta chain was retrieved from a study of blood T cell repertoires in COVID-19. Study-level information: Samples of COVID-19 (acute and convalescent) were obtained from the United States, Italy and Spain.

Germline V gene data show CDR1 as SGHTA and CDR2 as FQGNSA. This CDR3 region has 13 residues. The V end lost 3 bases, the J end lost 4 bases, and 9 bases lay between the germline ends. Original data processing: For nucleated cells, counts were estimated from reference gene primer amplification. Using immunoSEQ multiplex PCR, the repertoire was profiled, and TCRdb retains in-frame clones only, with some absent. V and J calls and clone size come straight from that table; D and trimming were deduced from the DNA. The sample carries 350,000 to 450,000 clones, roughly 86% recorded once. This clone was seen a single time.

The clonotype comes from a middle-aged man in a cohort exposed to, infected with or recovered from COVID-19 (not recorded which). The chain employs TRBV7-2 and TRBJ2-5; tentatively, D is TRBD2 (5 bases). The sample comprised PBMCs or T cells enriched from blood (not recorded which). The CDR3 protein is CASSLLRGETQYF. The CDR3 DNA is TGTGCCAGCAGCTTGCTCCGGGGAGAGACCCAGTACTTC.